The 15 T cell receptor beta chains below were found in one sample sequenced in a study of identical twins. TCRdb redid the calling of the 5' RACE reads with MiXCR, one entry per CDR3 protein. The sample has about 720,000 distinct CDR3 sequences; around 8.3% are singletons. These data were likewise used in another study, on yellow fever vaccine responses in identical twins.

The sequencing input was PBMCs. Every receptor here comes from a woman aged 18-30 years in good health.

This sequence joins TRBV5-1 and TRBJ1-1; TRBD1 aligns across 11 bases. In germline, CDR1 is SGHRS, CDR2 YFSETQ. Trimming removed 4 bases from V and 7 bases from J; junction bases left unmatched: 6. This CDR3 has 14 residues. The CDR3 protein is CASSRGQGAGEAFF. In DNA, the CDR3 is TGCGCCAGCAGCCGCGGACAGGGGGCGGGTGAAGCTTTCTTT.

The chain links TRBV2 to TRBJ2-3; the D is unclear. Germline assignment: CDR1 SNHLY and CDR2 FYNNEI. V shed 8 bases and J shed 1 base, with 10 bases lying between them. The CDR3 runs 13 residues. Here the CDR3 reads CASWTPGTDTQYF. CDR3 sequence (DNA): TGTGCCAGCTGGACGCCAGGCACAGATACGCAGTATTTT.

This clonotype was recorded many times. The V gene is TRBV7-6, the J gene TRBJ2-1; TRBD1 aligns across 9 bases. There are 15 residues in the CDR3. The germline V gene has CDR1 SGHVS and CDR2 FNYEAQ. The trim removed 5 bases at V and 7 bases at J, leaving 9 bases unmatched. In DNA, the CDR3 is TGTGCCAGCAGCAAGGGACAGGGTTTTGTTAATGAGCAGTTCTTC. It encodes CASSKGQGFVNEQFF.

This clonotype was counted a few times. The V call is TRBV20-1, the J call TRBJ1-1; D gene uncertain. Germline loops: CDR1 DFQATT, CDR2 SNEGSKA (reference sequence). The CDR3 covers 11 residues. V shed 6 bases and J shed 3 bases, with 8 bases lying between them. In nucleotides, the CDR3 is TGCAGTGCCGCCCTGGACACTGAAGCTTTCTTT. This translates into CSAALDTEAFF.

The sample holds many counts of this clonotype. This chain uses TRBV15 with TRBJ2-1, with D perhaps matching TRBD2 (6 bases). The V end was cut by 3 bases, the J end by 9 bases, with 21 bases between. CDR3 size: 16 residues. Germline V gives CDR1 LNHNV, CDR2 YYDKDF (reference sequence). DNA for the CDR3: TGTGCCACCAGCAGGCAATATCACGGGAGTTTCTCTGAGCAGTTCTTC. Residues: CATSRQYHGSFSEQFF.

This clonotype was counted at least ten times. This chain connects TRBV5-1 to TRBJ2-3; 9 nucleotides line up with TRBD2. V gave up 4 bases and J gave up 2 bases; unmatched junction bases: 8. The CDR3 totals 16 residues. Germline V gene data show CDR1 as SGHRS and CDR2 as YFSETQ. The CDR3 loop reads CASSERLAVITDTQYF. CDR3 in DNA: TGCGCCAGCAGCGAGAGACTAGCGGTGATCACAGATACGCAGTATTTT. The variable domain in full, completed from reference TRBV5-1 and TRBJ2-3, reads KAGVTQTPRYLIKTRGQQVTLSCSPISGHRSVSWYQQTPGQGLQFLFEYFSETQRNKGNFPGRFSGRQFSNSRSEMNVSTLELGDSALYLCASSERLAVITDTQYFGPGTRLTVL.

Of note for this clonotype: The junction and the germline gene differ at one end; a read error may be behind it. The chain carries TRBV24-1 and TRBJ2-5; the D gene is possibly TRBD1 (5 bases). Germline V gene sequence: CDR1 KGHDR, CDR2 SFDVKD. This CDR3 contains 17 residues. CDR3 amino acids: CATRDYWGSTTEETQYF. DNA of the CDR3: TGTGCCACCAGAGATTATTGGGGCAGCACGACCGAAGAGACCCAGTACTTC.

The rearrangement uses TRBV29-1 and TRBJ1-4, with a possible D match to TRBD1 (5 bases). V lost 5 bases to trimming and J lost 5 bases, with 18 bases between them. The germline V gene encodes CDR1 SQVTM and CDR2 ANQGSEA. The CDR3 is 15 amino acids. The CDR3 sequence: CSVMRGSGVNEKLFF. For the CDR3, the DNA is TGCAGCGTTATGCGGGGATCGGGGGTGAATGAAAAACTGTTTTTT.

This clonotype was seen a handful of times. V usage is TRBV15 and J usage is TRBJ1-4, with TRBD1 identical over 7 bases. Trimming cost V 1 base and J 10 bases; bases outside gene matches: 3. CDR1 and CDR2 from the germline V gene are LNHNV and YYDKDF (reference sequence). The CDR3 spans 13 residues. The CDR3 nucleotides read TGTGCCACCAGCAGAGGTACAGGGGTAAAACTGTTTTTT. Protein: CATSRGTGVKLFF.

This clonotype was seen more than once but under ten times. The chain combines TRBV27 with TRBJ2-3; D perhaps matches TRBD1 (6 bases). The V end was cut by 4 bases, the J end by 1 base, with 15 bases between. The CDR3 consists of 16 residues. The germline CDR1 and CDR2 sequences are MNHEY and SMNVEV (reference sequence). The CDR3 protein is CASSSKTGHRTDTQYF. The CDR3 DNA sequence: TGTGCCAGCAGTTCAAAGACAGGACACCGCACAGATACGCAGTATTTT.

In nucleotides, the CDR3 is TGTGCCAGCAGCAAAGCTACGGGGACGGTTTCCTACGAGCAGTACTTC. Protein sequence: CASSKATGTVSYEQYF. This chain uses TRBV21-1 with TRBJ2-7; TRBD1, the D gene given by the table, was not confirmed from the DNA. TRBV21-1 is flagged as a pseudogene. CDR3 length equals 16 residues.

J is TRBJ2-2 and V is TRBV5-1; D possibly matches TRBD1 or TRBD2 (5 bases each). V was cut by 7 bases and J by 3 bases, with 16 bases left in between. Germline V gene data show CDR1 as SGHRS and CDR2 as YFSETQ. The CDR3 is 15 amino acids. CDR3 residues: CASRPRGADTGELFF. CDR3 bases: TGCGCCAGCCGACCAAGAGGGGCGGACACCGGGGAGCTGTTTTTT.

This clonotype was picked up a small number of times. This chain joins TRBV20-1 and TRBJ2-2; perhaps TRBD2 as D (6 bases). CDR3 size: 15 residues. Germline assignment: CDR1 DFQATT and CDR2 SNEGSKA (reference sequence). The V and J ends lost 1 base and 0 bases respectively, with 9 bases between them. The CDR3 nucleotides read TGCAGTGCTAGAGGAGGGAGGTCGAACACCGGGGAGCTGTTTTTT. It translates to CSARGGRSNTGELFF.

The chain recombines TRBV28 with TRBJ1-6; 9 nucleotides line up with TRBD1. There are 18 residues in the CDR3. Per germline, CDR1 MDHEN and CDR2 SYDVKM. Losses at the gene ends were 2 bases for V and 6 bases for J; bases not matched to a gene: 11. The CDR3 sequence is CASSLTGQGGTINSPLHF. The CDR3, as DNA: TGTGCCAGCAGTTTAACGGGACAGGGAGGGACTATTAATTCACCCCTCCACTTT.

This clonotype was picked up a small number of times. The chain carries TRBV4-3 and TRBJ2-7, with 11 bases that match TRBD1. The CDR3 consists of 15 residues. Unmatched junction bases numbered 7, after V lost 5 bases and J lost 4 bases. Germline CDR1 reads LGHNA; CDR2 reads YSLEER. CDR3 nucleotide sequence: TGCGCCAGCAGCGCCTGGACAGGGGGCCTTTACGAGCAGTACTTC. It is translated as CASSAWTGGLYEQYF.